These 10 T cell receptor beta chains came from one sample sequenced in a study of multiple sclerosis patients with progressive multifocal leukoencephalopathy. The repertoire was sequenced with immunoSEQ multiplex PCR; TCRdb's copy has only in-frame clones and lacks some. The sample records under 30,000 clones, approximately 90% being singletons. Described time point: around 12 months of natalizumab therapy. Here the sequenced sample was PBMCs, taken from a patient treated with natalizumab. These receptors were obtained from a man aged 25-40 years with multiple sclerosis.

The rearrangement links TRBV29-1 to TRBJ2-1; TRBD2 matches 8 bases. CDR1 is SQVTM, CDR2 ANQGSEA, per germline. The CDR3 is made up of 17 amino acids. After removal of 4 bases from V and 5 bases from J, the junction contained 16 bases not matched to a gene. CDR3: CSVVPTSGSRVNNEQFF. Written as DNA, the CDR3 is TGCAGCGTTGTCCCTACTAGCGGAAGTAGAGTTAACAATGAGCAGTTCTTC.

This rearrangement joins TRBV4-1 to TRBJ1-1; 7 positions match TRBD1. The CDR3 totals 17 residues. Losses at the gene ends were 6 bases for V and 0 bases for J; bases not matched to a gene: 13. Germline V gene lookup returns CDR1 MGHRA and CDR2 YSYEKL. In DNA form, the CDR3 reads TGCGCCAGCAGTACCTCGGACAGGAGCTTCATGAACACTGAAGCTTTCTTT. This gives the protein CASSTSDRSFMNTEAFF.

Regarding this clone: Other nucleotide sequences in the sample specify the same CDR3. The chain is built from TRBV18 and TRBJ2-7, with 7 bases lining up with TRBD1. The CDR3 totals 14 residues. From germline, CDR1 is KGHSH and CDR2 LQKENI. The ends lost 3 bases at V and 5 bases at J; junction bases unmatched: 7. This chain's CDR3 is CASSPRTGLNEQYF. Written as DNA, the CDR3 is TGTGCCAGCTCACCGCGGACAGGTCTCAACGAGCAGTACTTC.

V usage is TRBV5-5 and J usage is TRBJ2-2; 12 bases align to TRBD2. The V segment lost 4 bases and the J segment 5 bases; nucleotides outside the gene matches: 12. The CDR3 is 18 amino acids. In germline, CDR1 is SGHKS, CDR2 YYEKEE (reference sequence). The chain's CDR3 is CASSTGLAGNIRTGELFF. In DNA, the CDR3 is TGTGCCAGCAGCACAGGACTAGCGGGGAACATCAGGACCGGGGAGCTGTTTTTT. Looking up the rest from reference TRBV5-5 and TRBJ2-2 gives the full variable domain: DAGVTQSPTHLIKTRGQQVTLRCSPISGHKSVSWYQQVLGQGPQFIFQYYEKEERGRGNFPDRFSARQFPNYSSELNVNALLLGDSALYLCASSTGLAGNIRTGELFFGEGSRLTVL.

This chain joins TRBV10-1 and TRBJ1-2, with D possibly matching TRBD1 (5 bases). Trimming shortened V by 8 bases and J by 4 bases, and 14 bases separated the two germline ends. This CDR3 has 13 residues. Germline V gene data show CDR1 as WNHNN and CDR2 as SYGVQD (reference sequence). The CDR3: CASQNGHGYGYTF. The CDR3 coding sequence is TGCGCCAGCCAAAACGGACACGGCTATGGCTACACCTTC.

The rearrangement uses TRBV10-1 and TRBJ2-1, with 9 bases aligning to TRBD2. With 0 bases clipped from V and 8 bases from J, the junction kept 11 bases outside the gene matches. The V gene's germline CDR1 is WNHNN and CDR2 SYGVQD (reference sequence). CDR3 length equals 17 residues. The CDR3 loop reads CASSESKGTSLWDEQFF. The DNA for the CDR3 is TGCGCCAGCAGTGAGTCGAAGGGGACTAGCCTTTGGGATGAGCAGTTCTTC.

The chain has TRBV2 and TRBJ2-1; TRBD2 aligns across 9 bases. The CDR3 is 15 amino acids. Germline CDR1 reads SNHLY; CDR2 reads FYNNEI. V lost 6 bases and J lost 2; bases outside the gene matches: 5. The CDR3 DNA sequence: TGTGCCAGCAGGGGACTAGCCGACGCCTACAATGAGCAGTTCTTC. It encodes CASRGLADAYNEQFF.

V is TRBV10-3 and J is TRBJ1-1; a weak D match, TRBD1 (5 bases). This CDR3 spans 15 amino acids. Germline V gene data show CDR1 as ENHRY and CDR2 as SYGVKD. V shed 1 base and J shed 1 base, with 10 bases lying between them. The CDR3 DNA follows: TGTGCCATCAGTGAGTATGAGGGGCCGAACACTGAAGCTTTCTTT. Its protein is CAISEYEGPNTEAFF.

The chain is built from TRBV5-5 and TRBJ1-2; the match to TRBD1 covers 8 bases. The V gene end was trimmed by 4 bases and the J gene end by 3 bases; junction bases not matched to a gene: 5. The CDR3 is 14 amino acids. The germline CDR1 and CDR2 sequences are SGHKS and YYEKEE (reference sequence). CDR3 residues: CASSPTGAHYGYTF. The CDR3 nucleotides read TGTGCCAGCAGCCCGACAGGGGCACACTATGGCTACACCTTC.

The chain is built from TRBV19 and TRBJ2-1, with 12 bases aligning to TRBD2. The trim removed 7 bases at V and 0 bases at J, leaving 1 base unmatched. There are 15 residues in the CDR3. Germline loops: CDR1 LNHDA, CDR2 SQIVND (reference sequence). Written as DNA, the CDR3 is TGTGCCAGTATGACTAGCGGGAGCTCCTACAATGAGCAGTTCTTC. This gives the protein CASMTSGSSYNEQFF.